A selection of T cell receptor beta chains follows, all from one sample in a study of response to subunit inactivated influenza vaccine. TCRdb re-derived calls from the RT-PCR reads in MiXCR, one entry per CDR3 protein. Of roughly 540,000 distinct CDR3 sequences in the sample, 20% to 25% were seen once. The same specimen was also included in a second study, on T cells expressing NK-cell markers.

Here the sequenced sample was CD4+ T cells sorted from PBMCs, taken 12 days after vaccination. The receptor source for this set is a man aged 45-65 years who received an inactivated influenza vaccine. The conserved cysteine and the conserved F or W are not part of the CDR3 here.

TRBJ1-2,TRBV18,ASSPPVGRAYGYT
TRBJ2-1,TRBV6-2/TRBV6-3,ASSYLQEGDNEQF
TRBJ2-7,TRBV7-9,ASSFGHGLGYEQY
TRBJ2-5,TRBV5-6,ASSLLGGRGQETQY
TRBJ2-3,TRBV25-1,ASARLAGTDTQY
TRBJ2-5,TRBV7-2,ASSISVQETQY
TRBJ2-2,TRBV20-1,SVSIRGVRGELF
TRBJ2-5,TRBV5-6,ASSPGPVEETQY
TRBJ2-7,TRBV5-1,ASTSAGSYEQY
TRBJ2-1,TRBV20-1,SARRTSGNHEQF
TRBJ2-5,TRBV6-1,ASSGKPGTNQETQY
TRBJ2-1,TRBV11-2,ASSLETSGRPYNEQF
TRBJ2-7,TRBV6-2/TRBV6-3,ASSSGLEEQY
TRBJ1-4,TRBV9,ASSVATGRVGEKLF
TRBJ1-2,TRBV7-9,ASSYPSGSGYT
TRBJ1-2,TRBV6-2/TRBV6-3,ASRTRTGNDGYT
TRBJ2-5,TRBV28,ASSSGNKETQY
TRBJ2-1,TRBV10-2,ASAGLAGGNEQF
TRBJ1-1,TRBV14,ASSRFGTEKNTEAF
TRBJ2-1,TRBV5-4,ASSPPPRLVGSYNEQF
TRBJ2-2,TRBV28,ASSLGKTGDTGELF
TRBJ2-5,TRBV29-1,SGYRGGETQY
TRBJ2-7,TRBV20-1,SARDVGEQY
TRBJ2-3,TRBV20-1,SARDLYAGGRADTQY
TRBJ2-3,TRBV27,ASSQLTSGGTDTQY
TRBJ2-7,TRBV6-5,ASGLRGASYEQY
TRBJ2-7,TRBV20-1,SARRDDRAYEQY
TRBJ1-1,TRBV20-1,SARALPSNTEAF
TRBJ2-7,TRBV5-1,ASSLEGRLQEQY
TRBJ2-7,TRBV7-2,ASSPSFAVSYEQY
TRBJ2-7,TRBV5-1,ASSIKWGGEQY
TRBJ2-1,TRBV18,ASSQRQLSYNEQF
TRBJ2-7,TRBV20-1,SAYPGQGANEQY
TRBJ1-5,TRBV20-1,SARDHGANQPQH
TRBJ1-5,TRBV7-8,ASSPFRGSRNQPQH
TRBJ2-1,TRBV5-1,ASSLPTSGNQGLSSYNEQF
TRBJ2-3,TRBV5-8,ASSHRQYGADTQY
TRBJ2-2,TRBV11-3,ASSWDSAGELF
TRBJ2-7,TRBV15,ATSLRLAGANSYEQY
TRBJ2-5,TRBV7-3,ASSIAGGETQY
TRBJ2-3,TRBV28,ASSPAPVGNTQY
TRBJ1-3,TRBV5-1,ASSTGAASGNTIY
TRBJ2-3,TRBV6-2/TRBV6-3,ASSRDRFLQY
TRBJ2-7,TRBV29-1,SVSGRLAVPREQY
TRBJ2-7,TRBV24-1,ATSDLVNEQY
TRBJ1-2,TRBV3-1,ASSRGQGYT
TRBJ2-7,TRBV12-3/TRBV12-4,ASSLLGAEQY
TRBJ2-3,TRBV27,ASSLMKGTDTQY
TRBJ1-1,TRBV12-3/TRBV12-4,ASRGQGTGTEAF
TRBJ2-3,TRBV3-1,ASSHRTSRTDTQY
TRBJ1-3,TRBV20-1,SATGAAGSTIY